Following are 5 T cell receptor beta chains from one sample sequenced in a study of T cells after posttransplantation cyclophosphamide. TCRdb keeps only in-frame clones here, not all; method: immunoSEQ multiplex PCR. The sample records roughly 30,000 clones, 85% to 90% being singletons. The specimen was PBMCs. Source of these receptors: a middle-aged woman with a blood cancer, CMV-positive, and with a related stem cell donor.

The rearrangement uses TRBV4-1 and TRBJ2-1; D gene unclear. The germline V and J ends were trimmed by 0 bases and 13 bases, with 10 bases remaining between them. The germline V gene encodes CDR1 MGHRA and CDR2 YSYEKL. The CDR3 covers 12 residues. The CDR3 DNA follows: TGCGCCAGCAGCCAAGATGTCGCGCATCAGTTCTTC. It specifies CASSQDVAHQFF.

This clone was observed once. The gene calls are TRBV5-1 and TRBJ1-4; D call uncertain. The CDR3 consists of 15 residues. CDR1 and CDR2 from the germline V gene are SGHRS and YFSETQ. Trimming stripped 6 bases from V and 3 bases from J, with 15 bases between. DNA for the CDR3: TGCGCCAGCACCCTAACCGGGGAGCCTAATGAAAAACTGTTTTTT. Its translation is CASTLTGEPNEKLFF.

The table lists this clone with a few counts. V and J are TRBV10-3 and TRBJ1-1; D is ambiguous. This CDR3 is built from 13 residues. Per germline, CDR1 ENHRY and CDR2 SYGVKD. With 6 bases removed from V and 5 bases from J, the gap between germline ends came to 13 bases. The CDR3: CAIRPRAGTEAFF. CDR3 nucleotide sequence: TGTGCCATCAGACCTCGAGCGGGGACTGAAGCTTTCTTT.

The V gene is TRBV2, the J gene TRBJ2-2; D not certain. The germline CDR1 and CDR2 sequences are SNHLY and FYNNEI. The V gene lost 1 base and the J gene lost 0 bases, with 6 bases spanning the gap. This CDR3 has 15 amino acids. The CDR3 DNA sequence: TGTGCCAGCAGTGAAGTTCCTTCGAACACCGGGGAGCTGTTTTTT. Translating gives CASSEVPSNTGELFF.

The chain carries TRBV11-2 and TRBJ2-5; 11 nucleotides match TRBD1. With the DNA end fitting TRBJ2-7 better, the J assignment may be wrong. The CDR3 loop spans 14 amino acids. CDR1 is SGHAT and CDR2 is FQNNGV in the germline V gene. The chain's CDR3 is CASSLGQGAYEQYF. CDR3 coding DNA: TGTGCCAGCAGCCTTGGACAGGGGGCGTACGAGCAGTACTTC.